The 8 T cell receptor beta chains reported below all come from one sample, sequenced in a study of T cells in Graves' hyperthyroidism and ophthalmopathy. RNA transcripts yielded amplified TCR beta CDR3 regions. First-round RT-PCR targeting the TCR CDR3 was performed with the HTBI primer set. TCRdb ran MiXCR on the multiplex PCR reads and lists one entry per CDR3 protein. The sample carries around 450,000 distinct CDR3 sequences, about 15% recorded once. Source material: blood. All receptors derive from a woman between 18 and 29 years old with Graves' hyperthyroidism.

The genes are TRBV7-2 and TRBJ2-7; D ambiguous. The CDR3 sequence is 12 residues long. Per the germline V gene, CDR1 is SGHTA and CDR2 is FQGNSA. The V and J ends lost 5 bases and 6 bases respectively, with 11 bases between them. CDR3 sequence (DNA): TGTGCCAGCAGCCCGCCTCTCCCCGAGCAGTACTTC. This encodes CASSPPLPEQYF.

The chain couples TRBV19 to TRBJ2-7; 8 nucleotides line up with TRBD1. The V gene's germline CDR1 is LNHDA and CDR2 SQIVND (reference sequence). V lost 5 bases to trimming and J lost 3 bases; unmatched junction nucleotides: 6. The CDR3 contains 14 residues. Here the CDR3 DNA reads TGTGCCAGTAGTGAGACAGGGGCCCACTACGAGCAGTACTTC. It encodes CASSETGAHYEQYF.

This clonotype has only a few counts. J is TRBJ1-6 and V is TRBV9; D is unresolved. Germline CDR1 SGDLS, CDR2 YYNGEE. This CDR3 is built from 15 residues. V dropped 0 bases and J dropped 7 bases, with 11 bases sitting between them. The CDR3 region is CASSVAGSGNSPLHF. The CDR3 DNA sequence: TGTGCCAGCAGCGTAGCGGGATCTGGGAATTCACCCCTCCACTTT.

This clonotype was seen a few times. The rearrangement joins TRBV19 to TRBJ2-2, with 8 bases that match TRBD1. Germline V gene data show CDR1 as LNHDA and CDR2 as SQIVND (reference sequence). V shed 7 bases and J 1 base; nucleotides not matched to a gene: 11. CDR3 length: 17 amino acids. CDR3 sequence (DNA): TGTGCCAGTATCGCCAGATCAGGACAGGGGAACACCGGGGAGCTGTTTTTT. It encodes CASIARSGQGNTGELFF.

This clonotype showed up just a few times. Just one base apart from a much larger clone, this may be a read error. CDR3 protein: CASSARDRETPGYGCTF. The CDR3, as DNA: TGTGCCAGCAGCGCCCGGGACAGGGAAACCCCAGGGTATGGCTGCACCTTC. The chain has TRBV9 and TRBJ1-2; 9 bases align to TRBD1. Per germline, CDR1 SGDLS and CDR2 YYNGEE. This CDR3 is 17 amino acids long.

This clonotype has ten or more counts. The chain joins TRBV3-1 to TRBJ2-7; possibly TRBD2 for D (5 bases). Germline-derived CDR1 and CDR2 are LGHDT and YNNKEL (reference sequence). V lost 4 bases and J lost 2, with 9 bases in between. This CDR3 spans 13 amino acids. CDR3 protein: CASSRSETYEQYF. The CDR3 nucleotides read TGTGCCAGCAGCCGTAGCGAGACCTACGAGCAGTACTTC.

This clonotype has ten or more counts. The chain uses TRBV2 and TRBJ2-7; 7 bases line up with TRBD2. Germline CDR1 and CDR2: SNHLY and FYNNEI. The CDR3 sequence is 15 residues long. Germline trimming cut 1 base from V and 4 bases from J; bases unmatched to any gene: 7. Here the CDR3 reads CASSEGPAGKYEQYF. Written as DNA, the CDR3 is TGTGCCAGCAGTGAAGGCCCAGCGGGAAAGTACGAGCAGTACTTC.

This clonotype was found many times. The J gene is TRBJ2-5, the V gene TRBV3-1; 7 bases line up with TRBD2. Germline V gene lookup returns CDR1 LGHDT and CDR2 YNNKEL (reference sequence). There are 16 residues in the CDR3. The V gene end was trimmed by 1 base and the J gene end by 7 bases; junction bases not matched to a gene: 12. The CDR3 DNA reads TGTGCCAGCAGCCAAGGAATGGGAGGGCCGTTGGGGACCCAGTACTTC. As protein: CASSQGMGGPLGTQYF.